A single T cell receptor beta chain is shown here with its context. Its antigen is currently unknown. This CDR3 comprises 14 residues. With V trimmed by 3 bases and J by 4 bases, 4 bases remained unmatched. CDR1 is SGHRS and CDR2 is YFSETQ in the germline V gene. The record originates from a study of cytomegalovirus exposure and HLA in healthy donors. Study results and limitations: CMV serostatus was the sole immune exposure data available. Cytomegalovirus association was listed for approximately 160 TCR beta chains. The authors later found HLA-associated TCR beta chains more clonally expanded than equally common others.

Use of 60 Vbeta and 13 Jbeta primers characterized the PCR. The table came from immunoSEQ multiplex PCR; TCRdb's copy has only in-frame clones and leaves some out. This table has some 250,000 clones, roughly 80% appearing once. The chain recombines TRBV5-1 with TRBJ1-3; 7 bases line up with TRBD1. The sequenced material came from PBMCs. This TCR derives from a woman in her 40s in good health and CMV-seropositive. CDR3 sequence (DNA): TGCGCCAGCAGCTATACAGGGGACGGAAACACCATATATTTT. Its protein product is CASSYTGDGNTIYF.